The rows below give T cell receptor beta chains drawn from one sample of a study of blood T cell repertoires in COVID-19. TCRdb's copy holds only in-frame clones and misses some; the assay was immunoSEQ multiplex PCR. The data show tens of thousands of clones, with about 86% seen just once and around 6% held by the top ten. The sequenced material came from peripheral blood. These receptors all stem from a man older than 75 with COVID-19, enrolled during active disease. The CDR3 runs from the conserved cysteine through the conserved F or W. A D gene is named only where the DNA matches it firmly. The listing skips clone size in some rows; elsewhere it reads once, few, many or a size class.

abundance: NA
d_gene: NA
j_gene: TRBJ1-5
v_gene: TRBV19
CDR3aa: CATATPDNQPQHF
CDR3nt: TGTGCCACCGCAACACCCGATAATCAGCCCCAGCATTTT

abundance: NA
d_gene: NA
j_gene: TRBJ1-2
v_gene: TRBV20-1
CDR3aa: CSASKGQDGYTF
CDR3nt: TGCAGTGCCAGTAAGGGGCAGGATGGCTACACCTTC

abundance: NA
d_gene: TRBD1
j_gene: TRBJ2-2
v_gene: TRBV19
CDR3aa: CASGTGGGELFF
CDR3nt: TGTGCCAGCGGGACAGGGGGCGGGGAGCTGTTTTTT

abundance: NA
d_gene: TRBD1
j_gene: TRBJ2-2
v_gene: TRBV5-1
CDR3aa: CASSPPGQGGLTGELFF
CDR3nt: TGCGCCAGCAGCCCGCCGGGACAGGGCGGTCTCACCGGGGAGCTGTTTTTT

abundance: NA
d_gene: NA
j_gene: TRBJ1-2
v_gene: TRBV6-5
CDR3aa: CASTLGQTPNGYTF
CDR3nt: TGTGCCAGCACCTTAGGACAAACCCCAAATGGCTACACCTTC

abundance: NA
d_gene: NA
j_gene: TRBJ1-1
v_gene: TRBV9
CDR3aa: CASSVATHPLTEAFF
CDR3nt: TGTGCCAGCAGCGTAGCTACGCACCCCCTGACTGAAGCTTTCTTT

abundance: NA
d_gene: TRBD1
j_gene: TRBJ1-2
v_gene: TRBV19
CDR3aa: CASTRDRGYYGYTF
CDR3nt: TGTGCCAGTACCCGGGACAGGGGGTACTATGGCTACACCTTC

abundance: NA
d_gene: TRBD1
j_gene: TRBJ1-4
v_gene: TRBV7-8
CDR3aa: CASSTYRGGGEKLFF
CDR3nt: TGTGCCAGCAGCACCTACAGGGGTGGGGGTGAAAAACTGTTTTTT

abundance: NA
d_gene: TRBD1
j_gene: TRBJ2-7
v_gene: TRBV27
CDR3aa: CASSSGQGEYF
CDR3nt: TGTGCCAGCAGTTCCGGACAGGGGGAGTACTTC

abundance: NA
d_gene: NA
j_gene: TRBJ2-7
v_gene: TRBV7-9
CDR3aa: CASSRETYEQYF
CDR3nt: TGTGCCAGCAGCCGGGAGACCTACGAGCAGTACTTC

abundance: NA
d_gene: TRBD1
j_gene: TRBJ1-1
v_gene: TRBV18
CDR3aa: CASSPSDRFPEAFF
CDR3nt: TGTGCCAGCTCACCTTCGGACAGGTTCCCTGAAGCTTTCTTT

abundance: few
d_gene: NA
j_gene: TRBJ1-5
v_gene: TRBV5-6
CDR3aa: CASSLSVRGNQPQHF
CDR3nt: TGTGCCAGCAGCTTGTCAGTCAGGGGCAATCAGCCCCAGCATTTT

abundance: few
d_gene: NA
j_gene: TRBJ2-1
v_gene: TRBV7-9
CDR3aa: CASSLNSYNEQFF
CDR3nt: TGTGCCAGCAGCTTAAACAGCTACAATGAGCAGTTCTTC

abundance: NA
d_gene: TRBD2
j_gene: TRBJ2-3
v_gene: TRBV3-1/TRBV3-2
CDR3aa: CASSGGLAGGLGDTQYF
CDR3nt: TGTGCCAGCAGCGGCGGACTAGCGGGGGGTCTTGGAGATACGCAGTATTTT

abundance: NA
d_gene: NA
j_gene: TRBJ2-2
v_gene: TRBV5-6
CDR3aa: CASSRGTVPNTGELFF
CDR3nt: TGTGCCAGCAGCCGCGGGACAGTGCCCAACACCGGGGAGCTGTTTTTT

abundance: NA
d_gene: NA
j_gene: TRBJ2-7
v_gene: TRBV3-1/TRBV3-2
CDR3aa: CASSQVGSEQYF
CDR3nt: TGTGCCAGCAGCCAAGTAGGGAGCGAGCAGTACTTC

abundance: once
d_gene: TRBD1
j_gene: TRBJ1-5
v_gene: TRBV5-1
CDR3aa: CASSSGQPNQPQHF
CDR3nt: TGCGCCAGCAGCTCGGGACAGCCCAATCAGCCCCAGCATTTT

abundance: NA
d_gene: TRBD2
j_gene: TRBJ2-5
v_gene: TRBV4-2
CDR3aa: CASSQGGLAQETQYF
CDR3nt: TGTGCCAGCAGCCAAGGGGGACTAGCCCAAGAGACCCAGTACTTC

abundance: NA
d_gene: NA
j_gene: TRBJ1-2
v_gene: TRBV6-5
CDR3aa: CASSYSRGIGGYTF
CDR3nt: TGTGCCAGCAGTTACTCGCGGGGCATAGGTGGCTACACCTTC

abundance: NA
d_gene: NA
j_gene: TRBJ2-5
v_gene: TRBV7-9
CDR3aa: CASSTLAGPQYF
CDR3nt: TGTGCCAGCAGCACCCTGGCGGGGCCCCAGTACTTC

abundance: NA
d_gene: TRBD1
j_gene: TRBJ1-1
v_gene: TRBV19
CDR3aa: CASSLFTQGAYLNTEAFF
CDR3nt: TGTGCCAGTAGCCTATTTACTCAGGGGGCCTATCTGAACACTGAAGCTTTCTTT

abundance: NA
d_gene: NA
j_gene: TRBJ2-7
v_gene: TRBV6-5
CDR3aa: CASRREGGMGEQYF
CDR3nt: TGTGCCAGCAGAAGGGAAGGGGGAATGGGGGAGCAGTACTTC

abundance: NA
d_gene: TRBD2
j_gene: TRBJ2-1
v_gene: TRBV5-4
CDR3aa: CASSTRTSGANEQFF
CDR3nt: TGTGCCAGCAGCACCAGGACTAGCGGGGCCAATGAGCAGTTCTTC

abundance: NA
d_gene: TRBD1
j_gene: TRBJ1-1
v_gene: TRBV28
CDR3aa: CASSPWTGMAEAFF
CDR3nt: TGTGCCAGCAGTCCCTGGACAGGGATGGCTGAAGCTTTCTTT

abundance: NA
d_gene: NA
j_gene: TRBJ2-1
v_gene: TRBV19
CDR3aa: CASSITSYNEQFF
CDR3nt: TGTGCCAGTAGTATAACCAGCTACAATGAGCAGTTCTTC

abundance: NA
d_gene: TRBD2
j_gene: TRBJ2-2
v_gene: TRBV5-1
CDR3aa: CASSRLAVTNTGELFF
CDR3nt: TGCGCCAGCAGCCGACTAGCGGTAACGAACACCGGGGAGCTGTTTTTT

abundance: NA
d_gene: NA
j_gene: TRBJ2-2
v_gene: TRBV5-8
CDR3aa: CASSPRTDETGELFF
CDR3nt: TGTGCCAGCAGCCCCAGGACAGATGAAACCGGGGAGCTGTTTTTT

abundance: NA
d_gene: NA
j_gene: TRBJ1-2
v_gene: TRBV6-2/TRBV6-3
CDR3aa: CASSITGFGYTF
CDR3nt: TGTGCCAGCAGTATCACAGGGTTTGGCTACACCTTC

abundance: NA
d_gene: NA
j_gene: TRBJ1-2
v_gene: TRBV24-1
CDR3aa: CATSGTRNANYGYTF
CDR3nt: TGTGCCACCAGTGGAACGAGAAACGCTAACTATGGCTACACCTTC

abundance: NA
d_gene: NA
j_gene: TRBJ1-1
v_gene: TRBV6-5
CDR3aa: CASSLTGLNTEAFF
CDR3nt: TGTGCCAGCAGTTTAACGGGTTTGAACACTGAAGCTTTCTTT

abundance: NA
d_gene: NA
j_gene: TRBJ1-6
v_gene: TRBV6-5
CDR3aa: CASSSPRRNSPLHF
CDR3nt: TGTGCCAGCAGTTCCCCTCGTAGAAATTCACCCCTCCACTTT

abundance: few
d_gene: NA
j_gene: TRBJ2-5
v_gene: TRBV9
CDR3aa: CASSPRTSTGETQYF
CDR3nt: TGTGCCAGCAGCCCCCGGACTTCCACCGGGGAGACCCAGTACTTC

abundance: once
d_gene: NA
j_gene: TRBJ2-2
v_gene: TRBV5-1
CDR3aa: CASSLAGANTGELFF
CDR3nt: TGCGCCAGCAGCTTGGCAGGGGCGAACACCGGGGAGCTGTTTTTT

abundance: NA
d_gene: TRBD1
j_gene: TRBJ2-7
v_gene: TRBV28
CDR3aa: CASSLIGDRGHEQYF
CDR3nt: TGTGCCAGCAGTTTAATCGGGGACAGGGGCCACGAGCAGTACTTC

abundance: NA
d_gene: NA
j_gene: TRBJ2-7
v_gene: TRBV12-3/TRBV12-4
CDR3aa: CASSLGQRYEQYF
CDR3nt: TGTGCCAGCAGTTTGGGTCAGCGGTACGAGCAGTACTTC

abundance: NA
d_gene: NA
j_gene: TRBJ1-1
v_gene: TRBV5-1
CDR3aa: CASSLAGIGGNTEAFF
CDR3nt: TGCGCCAGCAGCTTGGCGGGCATCGGGGGTAACACTGAAGCTTTCTTT

abundance: NA
d_gene: NA
j_gene: TRBJ2-2
v_gene: TRBV7-2
CDR3aa: CASSLARNTGELFF
CDR3nt: TGTGCCAGCAGCTTAGCCAGAAACACCGGGGAGCTGTTTTTT

abundance: once
d_gene: TRBD2
j_gene: TRBJ2-1
v_gene: TRBV19
CDR3aa: CASSRGLGVYNEQFF
CDR3nt: TGTGCCAGTAGTAGGGGACTAGGGGTCTACAATGAGCAGTTCTTC

abundance: once
d_gene: TRBD1
j_gene: TRBJ1-2
v_gene: TRBV7-3
CDR3aa: CASSLTGTDFYGYTF
CDR3nt: TGTGCCAGCAGCTTAACGGGGACAGATTTCTATGGCTACACCTTC

abundance: NA
d_gene: TRBD2
j_gene: TRBJ2-5
v_gene: TRBV5-1
CDR3aa: CASSAGTSRETQYF
CDR3nt: TGCGCCAGCAGCGCCGGGACTAGCAGAGAGACCCAGTACTTC

abundance: NA
d_gene: TRBD1
j_gene: TRBJ1-6
v_gene: TRBV5-1
CDR3aa: CASSLAPTGVNSPLHF
CDR3nt: TGCGCCAGCAGCTTGGCCCCGACAGGGGTCAATTCACCCCTCCACTTT

abundance: NA
d_gene: NA
j_gene: TRBJ1-4
v_gene: TRBV5-6
CDR3aa: CASSLHGTLDWEKLFF
CDR3nt: TGTGCCAGCAGCTTGCACGGGACACTCGACTGGGAAAAACTGTTTTTT

abundance: NA
d_gene: TRBD2
j_gene: TRBJ2-3
v_gene: TRBV6-5
CDR3aa: CASSSGGYTDTQYF
CDR3nt: TGTGCCAGCAGTTCGGGGGGGTACACAGATACGCAGTATTTT

abundance: once
d_gene: TRBD1
j_gene: TRBJ2-2
v_gene: TRBV7-3
CDR3aa: CASSGARGKELFF
CDR3nt: TGTGCCAGCAGCGGAGCCAGGGGGAAGGAGCTGTTTTTT

abundance: NA
d_gene: NA
j_gene: TRBJ1-6
v_gene: TRBV20-1
CDR3aa: CSASQGLRGPLHF
CDR3nt: TGCAGTGCTAGTCAGGGCTTAAGGGGGCCCCTCCACTTT

abundance: NA
d_gene: NA
j_gene: TRBJ1-1
v_gene: TRBV27
CDR3aa: CASSSLQGMNTEAFF
CDR3nt: TGTGCCAGCAGTTCCTTACAGGGTATGAACACTGAAGCTTTCTTT

abundance: NA
d_gene: TRBD1
j_gene: TRBJ1-2
v_gene: TRBV5-5
CDR3aa: CASSSGSGGNYGYTF
CDR3nt: TGTGCCAGCAGCTCAGGCTCAGGGGGTAACTATGGCTACACCTTC

abundance: NA
d_gene: NA
j_gene: TRBJ1-5
v_gene: TRBV16
CDR3aa: CASSHRGDGNQPQHF
CDR3nt: TGTGCCAGCAGCCACCGGGGAGATGGCAATCAGCCCCAGCATTTT

abundance: NA
d_gene: NA
j_gene: TRBJ1-1
v_gene: TRBV14
CDR3aa: CASSQVGQYTEAFF
CDR3nt: TGTGCCAGCAGCCAAGTCGGACAGTACACTGAAGCTTTCTTT

abundance: NA
d_gene: NA
j_gene: TRBJ2-5
v_gene: TRBV3-1/TRBV3-2
CDR3aa: CASSQGLSPQETQYF
CDR3nt: TGTGCCAGCAGTCAGGGACTTTCACCTCAAGAGACCCAGTACTTC

abundance: NA
d_gene: TRBD1
j_gene: TRBJ2-5
v_gene: TRBV28
CDR3aa: CASSASGTAKETQYF
CDR3nt: TGTGCCAGCAGTGCCTCCGGGACAGCCAAAGAGACCCAGTACTTC

abundance: NA
d_gene: TRBD1
j_gene: TRBJ1-2
v_gene: TRBV18
CDR3aa: CASSPPGQGDGYTF
CDR3nt: TGTGCCAGCTCACCGCCGGGACAGGGGGATGGCTACACCTTC

abundance: NA
d_gene: TRBD1
j_gene: TRBJ2-7
v_gene: TRBV6-1
CDR3aa: CASSEAPGQSYEQYF
CDR3nt: TGTGCCAGCAGTGAAGCTCCGGGACAGAGCTACGAGCAGTACTTC